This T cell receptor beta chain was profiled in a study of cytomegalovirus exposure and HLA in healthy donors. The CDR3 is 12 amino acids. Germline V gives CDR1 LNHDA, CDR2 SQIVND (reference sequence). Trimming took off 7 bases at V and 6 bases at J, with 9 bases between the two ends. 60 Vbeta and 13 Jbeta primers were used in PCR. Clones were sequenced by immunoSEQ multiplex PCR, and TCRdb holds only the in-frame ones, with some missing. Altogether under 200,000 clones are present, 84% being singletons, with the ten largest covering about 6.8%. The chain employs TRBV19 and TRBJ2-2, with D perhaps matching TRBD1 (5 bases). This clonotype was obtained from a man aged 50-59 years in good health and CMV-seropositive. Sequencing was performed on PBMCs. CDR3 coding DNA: TGTGCCAGTACCCTAGGGGCCGGGGAGCTGTTTTTT. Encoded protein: CASTLGAGELFF.